A single sample is the source of the 31 T cell receptor beta chains below, sequenced in a study of blood T cell repertoires in COVID-19. The repertoire was sequenced with immunoSEQ multiplex PCR; TCRdb's copy has only in-frame clones and lacks some. Here the sample spans roughly 230,000 clones, about 85% being singletons. The sequenced sample was peripheral blood. All receptors come from a man aged 35 to 55 with acute or convalescent COVID-19.

The chain links TRBV7-3 to TRBJ2-1; 8 bases match TRBD2. V trimming: 5 bases; J trimming: 8 bases; junction bases outside the gene matches: 20. This CDR3 spans 18 amino acids. Per germline, CDR1 SGHTA and CDR2 FQGTGA. This CDR3 is CASSLLGTRVGGSDEQFF. The CDR3 DNA follows: TGTGCCAGCAGCCTCCTTGGGACTAGAGTGGGGGGTTCGGATGAGCAGTTCTTC.

The chain's CDR3 is CASGLGSGGGSYNEQFF. CDR3 bases: TGTGCTAGTGGTTTGGGCTCCGGTGGGGGGTCCTACAATGAGCAGTTCTTC. The chain is built from TRBV12-5 and TRBJ2-1; TRBD2 might be the D (6 bases). V gave up 1 base and J gave up 1 base, with 14 bases separating them. Germline CDR1 and CDR2: LGHNT and FRNRAP. This CDR3 has 17 residues.

This clone was seen just once. The V call is TRBV30, the J call TRBJ1-2, with TRBD1 matching 7 bases. V was pared by 3 bases and J by 4 bases, with 5 bases of the junction left unmatched. Germline V lookup: CDR1 GTSNPN, CDR2 SVGIG (reference sequence). This CDR3 has 13 amino acids. CDR3 sequence: CAWSAGTVYGYTF. CDR3 DNA: TGTGCCTGGAGCGCCGGGACAGTCTATGGCTACACCTTC.

J is TRBJ2-1 and V is TRBV7-3, with D hard to call. This CDR3 contains 13 residues. Deletions cut 2 bases from V and 9 bases from J, with 11 bases between. CDR1 is SGHTA, CDR2 FQGTGA, per germline. CDR3 in amino acids: CASSLVATGEQFF. In nucleotides, the CDR3 is TGTGCCAGCAGCTTAGTGGCGACGGGTGAGCAGTTCTTC.

The chain is built from TRBV19 and TRBJ1-2; D is perhaps TRBD1 (6 bases). Trimming stripped 7 bases from V and 7 bases from J, with 22 bases between. The CDR3 spans 15 residues. Germline CDR1 and CDR2: LNHDA and SQIVND (reference sequence). CDR3 nucleotide sequence: TGTGCCAGTAAGGGCCAGGGGACCTCCGGAGCTGGCTACACCTTC. It codes for CASKGQGTSGAGYTF.

V usage is TRBV2 and J usage is TRBJ1-5; the D is unclear. Germline V gene data show CDR1 as SNHLY and CDR2 as FYNNEI. Trimming took 4 bases from V and 0 from J, leaving 10 bases between them. This CDR3 region has 15 residues. The CDR3 protein is CASSVGRDSNQPQHF. The CDR3 bases are TGTGCCAGCAGTGTCGGACGGGATAGCAATCAGCCCCAGCATTTT.

This clone was seen once. V usage is TRBV4-1 and J usage is TRBJ1-5, with D unclear. Trimming left V 4 bases short and J 6 bases short, with 7 bases between. Looked up from germline, CDR1 is MGHRA and CDR2 is YSYEKL. This CDR3 has 12 amino acids. In DNA form, the CDR3 reads TGCGCCAGCAGCCTCACGGGTCAGCCCCAGCATTTT. Translated, it gives CASSLTGQPQHF.

The count of this clone is one. This chain joins TRBV7-2 and TRBJ2-7; 7 nucleotides agree with TRBD1. This CDR3 contains 14 residues. Trimming removed 5 bases from V and 7 bases from J; junction bases left unmatched: 11. Germline V gene lookup returns CDR1 SGHTA and CDR2 FQGNSA. In nucleotides, the CDR3 is TGTGCCAGCAGCCAGGGACAGACCCTAGGGGAGCAGTACTTC. Translation gives CASSQGQTLGEQYF.

This chain connects TRBV3-1 (or the pseudogene TRBV3-2) to TRBJ2-5; 7 positions match TRBD2. Germline CDR1 and CDR2: LGHDT and YNNKEL (reference sequence). The CDR3 spans 14 residues. The junction had 2 bases not matched to a gene; V was cut back by 2 bases and J by 2 bases. CDR3 sequence (DNA): TGTGCCAGCAGCCAACGGCGGGGGCAAGAGACCCAGTACTTC. It yields the protein CASSQRRGQETQYF.

The chain joins TRBV15 to TRBJ2-3; 8 nucleotides agree with TRBD2. Germline loops: CDR1 LNHNV, CDR2 YYDKDF (reference sequence). J lost 3 bases, V lost 0 bases, and 8 bases had no gene match. The CDR3 totals 17 residues. This CDR3 is CATSRDNGIAGTDTQYF. The CDR3 nucleotides are TGTGCCACCAGCAGAGATAACGGGATAGCGGGGACAGATACGCAGTATTTT.

This clone was seen a few times. CDR3: CASSPASGGSNTGELFF. CDR3 sequence (DNA): TGTGCCAGCAGCCCCGCTAGCGGGGGGTCGAACACCGGGGAGCTGTTTTTT. The chain carries TRBV7-6 and TRBJ2-2; 11 positions match TRBD2. This CDR3 has 17 amino acids. Germline CDR1 and CDR2: SGHVS and FNYEAQ. Trimming at V came to 5 bases and at J to 0 bases, leaving 5 bases not matched to a gene.

This clone appeared a single time. J is TRBJ1-1 and V is TRBV3-1 (or the pseudogene TRBV3-2); D perhaps matches TRBD1 (5 bases). Trimming removed 3 bases from V and 5 bases from J, with 13 bases in between. The V gene's germline CDR1 is LGHDT and CDR2 YNNKEL (reference sequence). This CDR3 has 14 amino acids. CDR3 in amino acids: CASSHGGGSTEAFF. The CDR3 DNA reads as TGTGCCAGCAGCCACGGGGGTGGGAGTACTGAAGCTTTCTTT.

V usage is TRBV3-1 (or the pseudogene TRBV3-2) and J usage is TRBJ1-1; no reliable D call. Per the germline V gene, CDR1 is LGHDT and CDR2 is YNNKEL (reference sequence). The length of the CDR3 is 13 residues. V lost 0 bases, J lost 10 bases, and 12 bases lay in between. The CDR3 DNA reads TGTGCCAGCAGCCAAGACTTGTTGAGTGCAGCTTTCTTT. It codes for CASSQDLLSAAFF.

V and J are TRBV5-6 and TRBJ1-1; D not certain. Germline CDR1 and CDR2: SGHDT and YYEEEE. Trimming removed 4 bases from V and 12 bases from J, with 25 bases in between. The CDR3 length is 15 residues. CDR3 DNA sequence: TGTGCCAGCAGCGTCGGAAGAAATCCTCCCTCGGGAACTTTCTTT. It is translated as CASSVGRNPPSGTFF.

J is TRBJ2-3 and V is TRBV7-9, with a weak D call TRBD2 (5 bases). Germline CDR1 reads SEHNR; CDR2 reads FQNEAQ (reference sequence). V was cut by 4 bases and J by 1 base, with 15 bases left in between. The CDR3 length is 16 residues. The CDR3 sequence is CASSSWTSPGTDTQYF. In DNA form, the CDR3 reads TGTGCCAGCAGCTCTTGGACTTCGCCCGGCACAGATACGCAGTATTTT.

In its sample, this clone was seen a few times. The V and J genes are TRBV5-6 and TRBJ1-4; 7 bases align to TRBD1. The length of the CDR3 is 13 residues. Germline V gene data show CDR1 as SGHDT and CDR2 as YYEEEE. With V trimmed by 7 bases and J by 2 bases, 2 bases remained unmatched. CDR3 amino acids: CASGTATNEKLFF. CDR3 coding DNA: TGTGCCAGCGGGACAGCCACTAATGAAAAACTGTTTTTT.

V and J are TRBV6-5 and TRBJ1-2; TRBD1 aligns across 7 bases. Germline V gene data show CDR1 as MNHEY and CDR2 as SVGAGI. CDR3 size: 14 residues. V lost 5 bases to trimming and J lost 0 bases; unmatched junction nucleotides: 3. The CDR3 spells CASSRQGANYGYTF. The CDR3 DNA is TGTGCCAGCAGTCGACAGGGAGCTAACTATGGCTACACCTTC.

This chain links TRBV19 with TRBJ1-1; D remains ambiguous. The CDR3 extends over 15 amino acids. Germline V gives CDR1 LNHDA, CDR2 SQIVND (reference sequence). Deletions cut 3 bases from V and 1 base from J, with 12 bases between. This CDR3 reads CASSISRGSNTEAFF. The DNA for the CDR3 is TGTGCCAGTAGTATCTCCCGAGGGTCGAACACTGAAGCTTTCTTT.

The V call is TRBV5-4, the J call TRBJ2-7; D not certain. The CDR3 consists of 16 residues. Trimming left V 4 bases short and J 0 bases short, with 17 bases between. Germline V lookup: CDR1 SGHNT, CDR2 YYREEE (reference sequence). CDR3 region: CASSQRRDSSSYEQYF. DNA for the CDR3: TGTGCCAGCAGCCAAAGGAGAGACTCGAGCTCCTACGAGCAGTACTTC.

The gene calls are TRBV28 and TRBJ2-1, with 8 bases that match TRBD1. This CDR3 has 15 amino acids. The germline gives CDR1 MDHEN, CDR2 SYDVKM. V shed 6 bases and J 8 bases; nucleotides not matched to a gene: 12. CDR3 in amino acids: CASSLDRAAFDEQFF. The CDR3 DNA sequence: TGTGCCAGCAGCTTGGACAGGGCAGCGTTCGATGAGCAGTTCTTC.

This chain joins TRBV6-6 and TRBJ1-5; tentatively, D is TRBD1 (5 bases). Germline CDR1 MNHNY, CDR2 SVGAGI (reference sequence). CDR3 length: 13 residues. The CDR3 nucleotides read TGTGCAGTCCTAGGGGTTACCAATCAGCCCCAGCATTTT. It yields the protein CAVLGVTNQPQHF.

This rearrangement joins TRBV27 to TRBJ1-5; 9 positions match TRBD1. V lost 6 bases, J lost 7 bases, and 7 bases stayed unmatched. This CDR3 region has 14 residues. Germline assignment: CDR1 MNHEY and CDR2 SMNVEV (reference sequence). The DNA for the CDR3 is TGTGCCAGCAGCCGGGACAGGGAAGGACAGCCCCAGCATTTT. Its protein is CASSRDREGQPQHF.

The gene calls are TRBV14 and TRBJ2-3; 9 nucleotides agree with TRBD1. After removal of 4 bases from V and 3 bases from J, the junction contained 2 bases not matched to a gene. Germline V CDR1 and CDR2: SGHDN, FVKESK. The CDR3 covers 14 residues. CDR3 region: CASSRQGGTDTQYF. The DNA of the CDR3 is TGTGCCAGCAGCCGACAGGGGGGAACAGATACGCAGTATTTT.

The V gene is TRBV6-5, the J gene TRBJ1-5; 7 bases map to TRBD1. This CDR3 region has 15 residues. Trimming took 6 bases from V and 3 from J; bases not matched to a gene: 8. The V gene's germline CDR1 is MNHEY and CDR2 SVGAGI. In DNA, the CDR3 is TGTGCCAGCAGGGCTACAGGGGCGGCCAATCAGCCCCAGCATTTT. Residues: CASRATGAANQPQHF.

This sequence joins TRBV5-5 and TRBJ2-1; 10 bases line up with TRBD2. CDR3 length: 15 residues. CDR1 is SGHKS, CDR2 YYEKEE, per germline (reference sequence). Trimming at V came to 0 bases and at J to 6 bases, leaving 3 bases not matched to a gene. The CDR3 protein is CASSLGLAGVNEQFF. The CDR3 DNA sequence: TGTGCCAGCAGCTTGGGCCTAGCGGGGGTCAATGAGCAGTTCTTC.

The chain recombines TRBV4-1 with TRBJ1-2; 7 bases map to TRBD1. The CDR3 is made up of 16 amino acids. V shed 0 bases and J 2 bases; nucleotides not matched to a gene: 6. The germline V gene encodes CDR1 MGHRA and CDR2 YSYEKL. The CDR3 nucleotides read TGCGCCAGCAGCCAAGATCAGGGCAGGGGGAACTATGGCTACACCTTC. Translating it yields CASSQDQGRGNYGYTF.

The chain links TRBV5-1 to TRBJ2-5, with D tentatively TRBD2 (7 bases). Germline lookup yields CDR1 SGHRS and CDR2 YFSETQ. The CDR3 contains 15 residues. The ends were cut back, 5 bases at V and 5 bases at J, with 19 bases in the middle. The CDR3 sequence is CASRGGTIWPETQYF. CDR3 nucleotide sequence: TGCGCCAGCAGGGGGGGGACAATCTGGCCGGAGACCCAGTACTTC.

This chain joins TRBV7-2 and TRBJ1-1, with a tentative D call TRBD1 (6 bases). The germline gives CDR1 SGHTA, CDR2 FQGNSA. The CDR3 has 16 amino acids. V dropped 2 bases and J dropped 0 bases, with 13 bases sitting between them. In DNA form, the CDR3 reads TGTGCCAGCAGCTTAAGGGGAGGGGGGTTGAACACTGAAGCTTTCTTT. Its translation is CASSLRGGGLNTEAFF.

A single count supports this clone. The rearrangement links TRBV7-2 to TRBJ1-6, with 8 bases matching TRBD1. This CDR3 has 16 residues. Germline CDR1 SGHTA, CDR2 FQGNSA. J was trimmed by 7 bases and V by 1 base; bases with no gene match: 6. CDR3 sequence: CASSLVVTGVNSPLHF. In nucleotides, the CDR3 is TGTGCCAGCAGCTTAGTAGTGACAGGGGTAAATTCACCCCTCCACTTT.

This clone was seen only a few times. The chain couples TRBV18 to TRBJ2-7; no clear D. CDR3 length equals 15 residues. The ends were cut back, 1 base at V and 2 bases at J, with 12 bases in the middle. Germline V gene data show CDR1 as KGHSH and CDR2 as LQKENI. CDR3 DNA sequence: TGTGCCAGCTCACCACAAAGAACTGAGACCTACGAGCAGTACTTC. This codes for CASSPQRTETYEQYF.

The chain has TRBV7-2 and TRBJ2-3; 10 nucleotides agree with TRBD1. The germline gives CDR1 SGHTA, CDR2 FQGNSA. V lost 2 bases to trimming and J lost 5 bases; unmatched junction nucleotides: 4. The CDR3 spans 15 residues. The CDR3 is CASSLWDRGGDTQYF. CDR3 DNA sequence: TGTGCCAGCAGCTTATGGGACAGGGGAGGAGATACGCAGTATTTT.